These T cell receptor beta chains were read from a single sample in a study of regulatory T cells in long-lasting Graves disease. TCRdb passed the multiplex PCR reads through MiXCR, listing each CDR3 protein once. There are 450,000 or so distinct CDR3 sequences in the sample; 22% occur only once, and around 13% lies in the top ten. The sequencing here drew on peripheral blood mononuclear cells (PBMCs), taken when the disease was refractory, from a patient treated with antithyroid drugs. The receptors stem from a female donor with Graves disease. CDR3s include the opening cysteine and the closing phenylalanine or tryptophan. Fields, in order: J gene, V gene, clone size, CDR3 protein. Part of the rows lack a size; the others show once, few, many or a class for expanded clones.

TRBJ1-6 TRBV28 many CATKRDTNSPLHF
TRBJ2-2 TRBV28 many CASSLTGGEGTGELFF
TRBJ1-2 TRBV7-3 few CASSQGAIQNYGYTF
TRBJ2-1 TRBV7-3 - CASSFSGPNNEQFF
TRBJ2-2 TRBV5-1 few CASSVGSPPTRNTGELFF
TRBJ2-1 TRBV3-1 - CASSQDRGADEQFF
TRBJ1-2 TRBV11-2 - CASSQEATGGRRDGYTF
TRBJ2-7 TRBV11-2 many CASSLAGGSNAYF
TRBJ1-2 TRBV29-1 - CSVRTGQGGYTF
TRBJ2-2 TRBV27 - CATSDFVRELFF
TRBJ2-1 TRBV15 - CATTGQGNYNEQFF
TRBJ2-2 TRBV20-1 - CSATRGGTNTGELFF
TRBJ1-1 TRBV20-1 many CRTGGRDTEAFF
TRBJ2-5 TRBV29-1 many CSVDPGTKRTQYF
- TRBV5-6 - CASSLSFSSYEQYF
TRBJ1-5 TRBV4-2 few CASSQTGHSNQPQHF
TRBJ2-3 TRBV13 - CASSPREGSSTDTQYF
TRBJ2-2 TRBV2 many CASSGLAGWNTGELFF
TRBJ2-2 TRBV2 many CASALLAGGIGELFF
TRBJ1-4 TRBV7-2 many CASSLHLDSFNEKLFF
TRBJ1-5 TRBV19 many CASSITGLRNQPQHF
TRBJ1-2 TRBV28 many CASSLEQGVWGYTF
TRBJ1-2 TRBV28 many CASSQDPAGGYTF
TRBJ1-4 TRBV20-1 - CSARGGPDRGGTGEKLFF
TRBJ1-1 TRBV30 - CACGQANTEAFF
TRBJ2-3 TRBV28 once CASSLVGGHVDTQYF
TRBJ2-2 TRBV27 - CASTSQWTGGPGELFF
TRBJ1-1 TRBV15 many CATTGTHERGAFF
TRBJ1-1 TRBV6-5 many CASSYSWTAEAFF
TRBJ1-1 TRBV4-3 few CASSQDTEGNTEAFF
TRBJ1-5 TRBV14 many CASSQSSNQPQHF
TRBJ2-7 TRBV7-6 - CASSLVGGRADEQYF
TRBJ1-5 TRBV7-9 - CASSLGQGAGPQHF
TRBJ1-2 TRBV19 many CAINAGTDYYGYTF
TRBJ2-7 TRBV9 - CASSAGGGSPYEQYF
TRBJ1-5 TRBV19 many CASSIWTDGAYQPQHF
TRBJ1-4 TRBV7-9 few CASVQDSPNEKLFF
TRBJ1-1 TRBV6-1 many CASSERWDDREAFF
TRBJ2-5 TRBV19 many CASTRRGGYSYQETQYF
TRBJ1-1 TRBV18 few CASSPPQAEAFF
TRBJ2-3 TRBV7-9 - CASSFGGITDTQYF